The 5 T cell receptor beta chains in this list originate from one sample, sequenced in a study of T cell responses to AZD1222 COVID-19 vaccine. Sequencing was performed with immunoSEQ multiplex PCR; in TCRdb, only in-frame clones are kept and a portion is missing. The sample has around 84,000 clones; approximately 85% are singletons. The sequencing here drew on peripheral blood, taken 28 days after the second AZD1222 dose. These receptors all stem from an adult who received the AZD1222 COVID-19 vaccine.

V is TRBV6-6 and J is TRBJ1-2, with 9 bases that match TRBD1. This CDR3 region has 17 residues. V trimming: 5 bases; J trimming: 8 bases; junction bases outside the gene matches: 18. Germline V lookup: CDR1 MNHNY, CDR2 SVGAGI (reference sequence). CDR3 in amino acids: CASSPLLGTGRIGGYTF. The CDR3 DNA reads as TGTGCCAGCAGTCCACTACTTGGGACAGGGAGAATTGGAGGCTACACCTTC.

This sequence joins TRBV21-1 and TRBJ2-2; TRBD1 reflects the table's D call only, with no check against the DNA. TRBV21-1 is a pseudogene segment. The CDR3 is made up of 16 amino acids. This chain's CDR3 is CASSKGGQRNTGELFF. The CDR3 nucleotides read TGTGCCAGCAGCAAAGGAGGACAGAGGAACACCGGGGAGCTGTTTTTT.

The V call is TRBV11-2, the J call TRBJ2-7; no reliable D call. CDR1 is SGHAT, CDR2 FQNNGV, per germline. With 3 bases removed from V and 1 base from J, the gap between germline ends came to 7 bases. The CDR3 has 13 amino acids. The CDR3 region is CASSLSKSYEQYF. DNA of the CDR3: TGTGCCAGCAGCTTGTCCAAGTCCTACGAGCAGTACTTC.

This clone has just a few counts. The gene calls are TRBV28 and TRBJ2-1; 8 bases map to TRBD1. The CDR3 is 16 residues long. V shed 2 bases and J 5 bases; nucleotides not matched to a gene: 8. Germline V gene data show CDR1 as MDHEN and CDR2 as SYDVKM. The CDR3 loop reads CASSLRGTGSNNEQFF. The CDR3 DNA reads as TGTGCCAGCAGTTTACGTGGGACAGGTAGTAACAATGAGCAGTTCTTC.

This sequence joins TRBV19 and TRBJ1-5; the D is unclear. V lost 1 base, J lost 5 bases, and 6 bases lay in between. Per the germline V gene, CDR1 is LNHDA and CDR2 is SQIVND (reference sequence). The CDR3 loop spans 13 amino acids. The CDR3: CASSIGEDQPQHF. CDR3 in DNA: TGTGCCAGTAGTATAGGGGAAGATCAGCCCCAGCATTTT.